One sample yielded the 32 T cell receptor beta chains listed below, sequenced in a study of early T cells in non-severe SARS-CoV-2 infection. TCRdb redid the calling of the 5' RACE reads with MiXCR, one entry per CDR3 protein. The sample lists 35,000 to 45,000 distinct CDR3 sequences, roughly 5% seen once, with about 6% in the top ten. The material was whole blood, obtained at baseline. Receptors originate from an adult who was a healthcare worker with PCR-confirmed SARS-CoV-2 infection or an uninfected control (not recorded which).

Within the sample, this clonotype is medium-sized. V is TRBV4-3 and J is TRBJ2-2, with D maybe TRBD2 (6 bases). This CDR3 comprises 14 residues. The ends were cut back, 0 bases at V and 8 bases at J, with 10 bases in the middle. CDR1 is LGHNA and CDR2 is YSLEER in the germline V gene. The DNA for the CDR3 is TGCGCCAGCAGCCAAGATAGGAGCGGGGGGGAGCTGTTTTTT. Amino acids: CASSQDRSGGELFF.

This clonotype was seen many times. This rearrangement joins TRBV20-1 to TRBJ2-1; 10 positions match TRBD2. The CDR3 has 17 amino acids. Germline V lookup: CDR1 DFQATT, CDR2 SNEGSKA (reference sequence). V lost 0 bases to trimming and J lost 5 bases; unmatched junction nucleotides: 10. CDR3: CSARDLSLAGVNNEQFF. DNA of the CDR3: TGCAGTGCTAGAGATCTGAGTCTAGCGGGAGTGAACAATGAGCAGTTCTTC.

This clonotype was recorded many times. The chain has TRBV4-2 and TRBJ2-3; D is ambiguous. The CDR3 has 16 amino acids. V shed 0 bases and J shed 2 bases, with 12 bases lying between them. Germline lookup yields CDR1 LGHNA and CDR2 YNFKEQ. CDR3 in amino acids: CASSQEMGQSTDTQYF. The CDR3 coding sequence is TGTGCCAGCAGCCAAGAGATGGGTCAGTCCACAGATACGCAGTATTTT.

The table lists this clonotype with many counts. The chain employs TRBV3-1 and TRBJ2-7; 8 bases map to TRBD2. The CDR3 runs to 14 residues. With 1 base clipped from V and 2 bases from J, the junction kept 1 base outside the gene matches. Germline V gene lookup returns CDR1 LGHDT and CDR2 YNNKEL (reference sequence). CDR3 loop: CASSQAAGAYEQYF. CDR3 bases: TGTGCCAGCAGCCAAGCAGCGGGGGCCTACGAGCAGTACTTC.

The CDR3 sequence is CASSPTLAGGSSPLHF. The CDR3 coding sequence is TGTGCCAGCTCACCAACCCTGGCAGGGGGCTCTTCACCCCTCCACTTT. This chain connects TRBV18 to TRBJ1-6; 8 nucleotides line up with TRBD1. Trimming removed 2 bases from V and 9 bases from J; junction bases left unmatched: 9. The CDR3 consists of 16 residues. The germline V gene encodes CDR1 KGHSH and CDR2 LQKENI.

V and J are TRBV9 and TRBJ1-2; 7 bases are a match to TRBD1. V lost 2 bases to trimming and J lost 5 bases; unmatched junction nucleotides: 6. From germline, CDR1 is SGDLS and CDR2 YYNGEE. The CDR3 has 14 amino acids. CDR3 sequence (DNA): TGTGCCAGCAGCGTCCCCGGGACAGAGTATGGCTACACCTTC. Amino acids: CASSVPGTEYGYTF.

This clonotype was counted ten times or more. CDR3: CASSLGLAGGTEQFF. The CDR3 DNA is TGTGCCAGTAGTTTGGGCCTAGCGGGAGGTACTGAGCAGTTCTTC. The chain combines TRBV19 with TRBJ2-1, with 11 bases lining up with TRBD2. There are 15 residues in the CDR3. With V trimmed by 5 bases and J by 9 bases, 9 bases remained unmatched. CDR1 and CDR2 from the germline V gene are LNHDA and SQIVND (reference sequence). Supplemented by reference TRBV19 and TRBJ2-1, the full variable domain reads DGGITQSPKYLFRKEGQNVTLSCEQNLNHDAMYWYRQDPGQGLRLIYYSQIVNDFQKGDIAEGYSVSREKKESFPLTVTSAQKNPTAFYLCASSLGLAGGTEQFFGPGTRLTVL.

For this clonotype: A read error may explain this, as a much larger clone is one base away. The rearrangement links TRBV12-3 or TRBV12-4 to TRBJ2-5, with D perhaps TRBD2 (6 bases). CDR3 size: 18 residues. CDR3 loop: CASSPGGLKGKDQQTQYF. The CDR3 DNA reads as TGTGCCAGCAGTCCCGGGGGACTTAAGGGGAAGGACCAACAGACCCAGTACTTC.

At least ten counts were recorded for this clonotype. J is TRBJ1-1 and V is TRBV6-1; D is ambiguous. The CDR3 totals 14 residues. Looked up from germline, CDR1 is MNHNS and CDR2 is SASEGT. Trimming removed 3 bases from V and 5 bases from J, with 13 bases in between. This CDR3 is CASSEGQVETEAFF. The CDR3 coding sequence is TGTGCCAGCAGTGAGGGTCAGGTTGAAACTGAAGCTTTCTTT.

This clonotype was recorded many times. The chain uses TRBV4-3 and TRBJ2-1; TRBD2 might be the D (5 bases). Germline loops: CDR1 LGHNA, CDR2 YSLEER. The CDR3 sequence is 16 residues long. V shed 0 bases and J shed 0 bases, with 9 bases lying between them. This chain's CDR3 is CASSQDLASSYNEQFF. DNA of the CDR3: TGCGCCAGCAGCCAAGATCTAGCAAGCTCCTACAATGAGCAGTTCTTC.

This clonotype was found many times. V is TRBV7-2 and J is TRBJ2-7, with 8 bases fitting TRBD2. Germline V gene lookup returns CDR1 SGHTA and CDR2 FQGNSA. The CDR3 is made up of 17 amino acids. V was clipped by 5 bases and J by 6 bases; unmatched bases: 18. As DNA, the CDR3 is TGTGCCAGCAGCCGCGGCCTTTTTAAGGGACTAGGAGGCGAGCAGTACGTC. Amino acids: CASSRGLFKGLGGEQYV.

The table lists this clonotype with many counts. The genes are TRBV5-4 and TRBJ2-3; unclear D gene. Germline-derived CDR1 and CDR2 are SGHNT and YYREEE (reference sequence). V lost 4 bases, J lost 8 bases, and 17 bases lay in between. This CDR3 comprises 14 residues. The CDR3 region has the DNA TGTGCCAGCAGCACAGCGATTAGGCAGAGTACGCAGTATTTT. Amino acids: CASSTAIRQSTQYF.

This clonotype was detected many times. This sequence joins TRBV28 and TRBJ2-7, with 8 positions matching TRBD2. The V and J ends lost 4 bases and 2 bases, in that order; junction bases with no gene match: 4. The V gene's germline CDR1 is MDHEN and CDR2 SYDVKM. This CDR3 region has 14 residues. As DNA, the CDR3 is TGTGCCAGCAGTTATACTAGCGGCACCTACGAGCAGTACTTC. This gives the protein CASSYTSGTYEQYF.

In its sample, this clonotype was seen a few times. The rearrangement uses TRBV2 and TRBJ2-5; 7 bases are shared with TRBD2. With V trimmed by 7 bases and J by 2 bases, 10 bases remained unmatched. The CDR3 loop spans 15 amino acids. Germline values: CDR1 SNHLY, CDR2 FYNNEI. CDR3 nucleotide sequence: TGTGCCAGCACAAAAGGGGTTAGCGGGCAAGAGACCCAGTACTTC. It specifies CASTKGVSGQETQYF.

The sample holds many counts of this clonotype. The chain has TRBV27 and TRBJ1-4; D remains ambiguous. The ends were cut back, 8 bases at V and 8 bases at J, with 18 bases in the middle. The germline gives CDR1 MNHEY, CDR2 SMNVEV (reference sequence). The CDR3 runs to 14 residues. The DNA for the CDR3 is TGTGCCAGCTGTCATCTGGGCGGGCTAGAAAAACTGTTTTTT. Amino acid sequence: CASCHLGGLEKLFF. The entire variable domain, with the rest obtained from reference TRBV27 and TRBJ1-4, is as follows: EAQVTQNPRYLITVTGKKLTVTCSQNMNHEYMSWYRQDPGLGLRQIYYSMNVEVTDKGDVPEGYKVSRKEKRNFPLILESPSPNQTSLYFCASCHLGGLEKLFFGSGTQLSVL.

The V and J genes are TRBV11-2 and TRBJ2-4, with 8 bases fitting TRBD1. The trim removed 1 base at V and 4 bases at J, leaving 3 bases unmatched. In germline, CDR1 is SGHAT, CDR2 FQNNGV. There are 15 residues in the CDR3. CDR3 sequence: CASSLAGTGKNIQYF. In DNA, the CDR3 is TGTGCCAGCAGCTTAGCGGGGACAGGAAAAAACATTCAGTACTTC.

This clonotype was recorded many times. The V call is TRBV5-1, the J call TRBJ2-2; 11 bases fit TRBD2. Germline V CDR1 and CDR2: SGHRS, YFSETQ. V trimming: 4 bases; J trimming: 4 bases; junction bases outside the gene matches: 9. CDR3 length: 17 amino acids. The CDR3 is CASSLDSGRARTGELFF. In DNA, the CDR3 is TGCGCCAGCAGCCTCGATAGCGGGAGGGCTCGCACCGGGGAGCTGTTTTTT.

The rearrangement links TRBV12-3 or TRBV12-4 to TRBJ2-7; D gene unclear. CDR3 size: 13 residues. Trimming pared 3 bases from V and 2 bases from J, leaving 8 bases between. The CDR3 protein is CASSLSRTYEQYF. The CDR3 bases are TGTGCCAGCAGTTTGTCCCGAACCTACGAGCAGTACTTC.

This clonotype has a count of ten or more. The rearrangement uses TRBV12-3 or TRBV12-4 and TRBJ1-2; D gene uncertain. CDR3 length equals 14 residues. The V gene lost 6 bases and the J gene lost 3 bases, with 14 bases spanning the gap. The CDR3 loop reads CASSSSSAHYGYTF. In DNA form, the CDR3 reads TGTGCCAGCAGCTCATCGAGCGCGCACTATGGCTACACCTTC.

This clonotype was observed many times. The chain employs TRBV11-2 and TRBJ1-2, with D uncertain. Germline-derived CDR1 and CDR2 are SGHAT and FQNNGV. The CDR3 contains 17 residues. The V and J ends lost 1 base and 3 bases respectively, with 18 bases between them. The DNA of the CDR3 is TGTGCCAGCAGCTTAGTCTCCTCGGCACAAGGTTACTATGGCTACACCTTC. Amino acid sequence: CASSLVSSAQGYYGYTF.

This clonotype was seen at least ten times. V and J are TRBV10-1 and TRBJ2-1; TRBD2 aligns across 8 bases. V dropped 6 bases and J dropped 5; count of bases not matched to a gene: 9. Germline CDR1 reads WNHNN; CDR2 reads SYGVQD (reference sequence). The CDR3 consists of 15 residues. As DNA, the CDR3 is TGCGCCAGCAGCGGGGGGGGATTAGCGGACAATGAGCAGTTCTTC. It encodes CASSGGGLADNEQFF.

This clonotype was found many times. This sequence joins TRBV9 and TRBJ2-2; 9 bases map to TRBD1. The V gene's germline CDR1 is SGDLS and CDR2 YYNGEE. Trimming cost V 0 bases and J 7 bases; bases outside gene matches: 4. The CDR3 runs to 15 residues. Here the CDR3 DNA reads TGTGCCAGCAGCGTAGTGGGACAGGGATTCGGGGAGCTGTTTTTT. Amino acids: CASSVVGQGFGELFF.

This clonotype showed up just a few times. This chain joins TRBV11-3 and TRBJ2-1; no clear D gene. The CDR3 is 17 amino acids. The ends were cut back, 0 bases at V and 3 bases at J, with 15 bases in the middle. Germline assignment: CDR1 SGHNT and CDR2 YENEEA. CDR3 in amino acids: CASSLDFSRTYYNEQFF. CDR3 coding DNA: TGTGCCAGCAGCTTAGATTTTAGCAGGACCTACTACAATGAGCAGTTCTTC.

This chain connects TRBV11-2 to TRBJ1-6; unclear D gene. CDR3 length: 15 residues. V was trimmed by 5 bases and J by 8 bases, leaving 16 bases between them. Germline V lookup: CDR1 SGHAT, CDR2 FQNNGV. The CDR3 reads CASSQRMGSHSPLHF. The CDR3 DNA is TGTGCCAGCAGCCAGAGAATGGGATCACATTCACCCCTCCACTTT.

This clonotype was detected many times. The chain has TRBV20-1 and TRBJ1-1; 7 bases are shared with TRBD1. The J segment lost 0 bases and the V segment lost 6 bases, leaving 4 bases of the junction unmatched. Germline lookup yields CDR1 DFQATT and CDR2 SNEGSKA (reference sequence). This CDR3 spans 13 amino acids. The CDR3 DNA sequence: TGCAGTGCCACGACAGGGATGAACACTGAAGCTTTCTTT. Encoded protein: CSATTGMNTEAFF.

There are many counts of this clonotype. This sequence joins TRBV2 and TRBJ1-2, with TRBD1 as a possible D gene (5 bases). With 3 bases removed from V and 6 bases from J, the gap between germline ends came to 8 bases. Germline V gives CDR1 SNHLY, CDR2 FYNNEI. The CDR3 sequence is 12 residues long. CDR3 region: CASSDRDHGYTF. The CDR3 nucleotides read TGTGCCAGCAGTGACAGGGATCATGGCTACACCTTC.

This clonotype was counted at least ten times. V usage is TRBV28 and J usage is TRBJ2-3; D may be TRBD1 or TRBD2 (5 bases each). The germline V and J ends were trimmed by 6 bases and 11 bases, with 21 bases remaining between them. Germline V gene sequence: CDR1 MDHEN, CDR2 SYDVKM. CDR3 length: 14 amino acids. The CDR3 DNA reads as TGTGCCAGCAGCTCGGGGCAGAGCTTTATGAAGCAGTATTTT. Its protein is CASSSGQSFMKQYF.

This clonotype occurred many times. V and J are TRBV7-9 and TRBJ2-1, with 13 bases identical to TRBD2. V was clipped by 5 bases and J by 9 bases; unmatched bases: 13. Germline CDR1 is SEHNR and CDR2 is FQNEAQ (reference sequence). CDR3 length equals 17 residues. CDR3 DNA: TGTGCCAGCAGCGCCATCCCGACTAGCGGGAGGTCCGGTGAGCAGTTCTTC. Protein product: CASSAIPTSGRSGEQFF.

In this sample, this clonotype turned up many times. The chain joins TRBV28 to TRBJ1-1; no firm D call. The ends were cut back, 2 bases at V and 5 bases at J, with 18 bases in the middle. This CDR3 contains 16 residues. Germline lookup yields CDR1 MDHEN and CDR2 SYDVKM. CDR3 protein: CASSLVTLRRPTEAFF. The DNA of the CDR3 is TGTGCCAGCAGTTTAGTGACTTTGAGACGGCCGACTGAAGCTTTCTTT.

This clonotype was observed a few times. A read error may explain this, as a much larger clone is one base away. V gene TRBV28 combines with J gene TRBJ1-2; TRBD1 aligns across 8 bases. CDR3 length: 16 amino acids. CDR1 and CDR2 from the germline V gene are MDHEN and SYDVKM. The V and J ends lost 1 base and 6 bases, in that order; junction bases with no gene match: 10. In DNA, the CDR3 is TGTGCCAGCAGTTTATCCGATACAGGGGGGATCGATGGCTACACCTTC. It encodes CASSLSDTGGIDGYTF.

This clonotype was detected many times. CDR3 bases: TGTGCCAGCAGCCGGGGACTAGCGGTGTACGAGCAGTACTTC. Protein: CASSRGLAVYEQYF. The genes are TRBV12-3 or TRBV12-4 and TRBJ2-7; TRBD2 matches 11 bases. The CDR3 has 14 amino acids. Trimming at V came to 6 bases and at J to 4 bases, leaving 5 bases not matched to a gene.

The sample holds many counts of this clonotype. The rearrangement uses TRBV20-1 and TRBJ2-3; the match to TRBD2 covers 10 bases. CDR1 and CDR2 from the germline V gene are DFQATT and SNEGSKA (reference sequence). The CDR3 extends over 18 amino acids. The V gene end was trimmed by 1 base and the J gene end by 8 bases; junction bases not matched to a gene: 18. The CDR3 spells CSARGYGASGSTSVTQYF. The CDR3 region has the DNA TGCAGTGCTAGAGGTTACGGGGCTAGCGGGAGTACCTCGGTTACGCAGTATTTT.